The T cell receptor (beta chain) under discussion was sequenced for a study of vaccination effects on CD4 cells after COVID-19. The overall study: Post-vaccine sampling took place a median of 72 days after the second dose.

CDR1 and CDR2 from the germline V gene are LNHDA and SQIVND (reference sequence). Trimming cost V 5 bases and J 4 bases; bases outside gene matches: 6. This CDR3 contains 15 residues. With the ViraFEST assay, the study expanded antigen-specific CD4+ T cells using viral peptide pools, then sequenced them. Isolation of CD4+ T cells took place after nine to ten days of culture. This person caught SARS-CoV-2 sometime from March to December 2020, and PCR testing confirmed the infection. Of the BNT162b2 and mRNA-1273 vaccines, participants received two doses of one or the other. A half-volume exchange with IL-2 medium occurred on days 3 and 7. Relative to its sample, this clone is medium-sized (0.01 to 0.1%). Its antigen remains unidentified. Study outcomes and limitations: Spike-reactive clones detected post-vaccine in convalescents consisted mainly of new vaccine-induced clones. Late after vaccination, infection- and vaccine-induced clones showed marked clonal contraction.

TCRdb keeps only in-frame clones here, not all; method: immunoSEQ multiplex PCR. The table has 14,000 or so clones, about 73% seen once. Sequenced material: CD4+ T cells from PBMCs cultured with HCoV-NL63 spike peptides, taken after COVID-19 vaccination. The clonotype originates from a human donor who had a prior SARS-CoV-2 infection. This chain joins TRBV19 and TRBJ2-3; TRBD2 agrees at 10 bases. For the CDR3, the DNA is TGTGCCAGTAGTTACCCTAGCGGGAGCTCAGATACGCAGTATTTT. The encoded protein is CASSYPSGSSDTQYF.